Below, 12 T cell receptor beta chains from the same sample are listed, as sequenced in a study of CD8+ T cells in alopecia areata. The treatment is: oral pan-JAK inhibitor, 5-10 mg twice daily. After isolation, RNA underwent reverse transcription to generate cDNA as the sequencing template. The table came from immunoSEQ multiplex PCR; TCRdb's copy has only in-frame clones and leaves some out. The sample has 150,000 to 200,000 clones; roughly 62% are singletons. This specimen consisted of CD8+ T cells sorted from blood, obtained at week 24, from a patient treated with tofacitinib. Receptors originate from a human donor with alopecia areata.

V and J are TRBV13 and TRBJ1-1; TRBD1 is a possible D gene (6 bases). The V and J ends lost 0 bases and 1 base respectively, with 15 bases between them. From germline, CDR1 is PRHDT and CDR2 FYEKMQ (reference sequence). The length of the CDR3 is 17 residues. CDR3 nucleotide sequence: TGTGCCAGCAGCTTAGGCCTCGTAGGGGGAGAGAACACTGAAGCTTTCTTT. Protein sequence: CASSLGLVGGENTEAFF.

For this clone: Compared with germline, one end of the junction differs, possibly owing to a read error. CDR3 DNA: TGCAGTGCCCAGGGACGGGATAGGGCGTTT. Translating it yields CSAQGRDRAF. The chain recombines TRBV20-1 with TRBJ1-6; perhaps TRBD1 as D (5 bases). There are 10 residues in the CDR3. The germline CDR1 and CDR2 sequences are DFQATT and SNEGSKA (reference sequence).

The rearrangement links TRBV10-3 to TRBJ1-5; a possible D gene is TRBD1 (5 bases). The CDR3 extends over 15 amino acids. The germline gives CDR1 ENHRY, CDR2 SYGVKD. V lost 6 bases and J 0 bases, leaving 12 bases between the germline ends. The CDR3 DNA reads TGTGCCATCAGGCAGGGAGATAATAGCAATCAGCCCCAGCATTTT. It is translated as CAIRQGDNSNQPQHF.

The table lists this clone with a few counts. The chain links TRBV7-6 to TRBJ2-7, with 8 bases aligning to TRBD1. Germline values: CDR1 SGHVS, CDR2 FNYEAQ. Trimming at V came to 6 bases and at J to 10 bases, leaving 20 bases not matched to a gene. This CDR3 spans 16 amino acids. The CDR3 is CASSSTDRGLRGAQYF. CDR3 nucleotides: TGTGCCAGCAGTTCAACCGACAGGGGCCTCCGCGGCGCCCAGTACTTC.

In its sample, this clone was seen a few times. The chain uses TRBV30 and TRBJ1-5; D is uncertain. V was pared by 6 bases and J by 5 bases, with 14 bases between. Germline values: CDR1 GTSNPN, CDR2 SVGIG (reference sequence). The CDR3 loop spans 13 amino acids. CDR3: CACGGRGHQPQHF. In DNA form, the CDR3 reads TGTGCCTGCGGAGGACGAGGGCATCAGCCCCAGCATTTT.

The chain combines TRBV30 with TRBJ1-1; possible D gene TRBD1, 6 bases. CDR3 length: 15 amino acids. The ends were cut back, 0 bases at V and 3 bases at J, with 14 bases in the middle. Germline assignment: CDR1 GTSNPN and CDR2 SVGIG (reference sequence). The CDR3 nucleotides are TGTGCCTGGAGTGTAGGGGAGAGGGGGGACACTGAAGCTTTCTTT. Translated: CAWSVGERGDTEAFF. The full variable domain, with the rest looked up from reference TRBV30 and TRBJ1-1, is SQTIHQWPATLVQPVGSPLSLECTVEGTSNPNLYWYRQAAGRGLQLLFYSVGIGQISSEVPQNLSASRPQDRQFILSSKKLLLSDSGFYLCAWSVGERGDTEAFFGQGTRLTVV.

The CDR3 DNA reads TGCAGCGTAGCGGGGGTGAACACCGGGGAGCTGTTTTTT. Translation gives CSVAGVNTGELFF. The chain is built from TRBV29-1 and TRBJ2-2; 8 bases agree with TRBD2. The CDR3 loop spans 13 amino acids. Trimming at V came to 6 bases and at J to 1 base, leaving 1 base not matched to a gene. Germline-derived CDR1 and CDR2 are SQVTM and ANQGSEA.

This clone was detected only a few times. The CDR3 sequence: CARTLGTHIGDTQYF. In nucleotides, the CDR3 is TGTGCCAGAACATTGGGGACTCATATAGGCGATACGCAGTATTTT. The chain couples TRBV7-2 to TRBJ2-3, with D tentatively TRBD2 (6 bases). Germline assignment: CDR1 SGHTA and CDR2 FQGNSA. The CDR3 length is 15 residues. V lost 9 bases, J lost 6 bases, and 22 bases lay in between.

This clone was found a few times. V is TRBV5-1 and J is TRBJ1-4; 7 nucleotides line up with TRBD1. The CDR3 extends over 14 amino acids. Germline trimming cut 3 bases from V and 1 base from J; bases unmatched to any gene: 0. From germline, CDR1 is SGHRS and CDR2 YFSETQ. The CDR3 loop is CASSSGGTNEKLFF. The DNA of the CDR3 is TGCGCCAGCAGCTCAGGGGGAACTAATGAAAAACTGTTTTTT.

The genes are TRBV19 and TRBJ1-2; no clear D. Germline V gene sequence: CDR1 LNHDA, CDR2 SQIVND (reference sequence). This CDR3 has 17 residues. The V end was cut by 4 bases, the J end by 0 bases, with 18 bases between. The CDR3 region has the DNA TGTGCCAGTAGTACCCACCTGAGAGGGAAGTCTAACTATGGCTACACCTTC. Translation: CASSTHLRGKSNYGYTF.

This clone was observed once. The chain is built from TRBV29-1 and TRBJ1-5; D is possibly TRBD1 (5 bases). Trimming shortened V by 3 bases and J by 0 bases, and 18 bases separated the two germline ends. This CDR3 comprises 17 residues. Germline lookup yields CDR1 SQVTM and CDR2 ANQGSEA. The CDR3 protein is CSVDGSKGSPSNQPQHF. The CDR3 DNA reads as TGCAGCGTTGATGGATCTAAGGGGTCCCCTAGCAATCAGCCCCAGCATTTT.

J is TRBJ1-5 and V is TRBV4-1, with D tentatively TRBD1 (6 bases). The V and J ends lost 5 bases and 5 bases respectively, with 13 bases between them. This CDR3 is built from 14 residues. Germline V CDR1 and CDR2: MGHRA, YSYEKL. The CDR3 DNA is TGCGCCAGCAGCTCTCGGGCAGGGGATCAGCCCCAGCATTTT. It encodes CASSSRAGDQPQHF.